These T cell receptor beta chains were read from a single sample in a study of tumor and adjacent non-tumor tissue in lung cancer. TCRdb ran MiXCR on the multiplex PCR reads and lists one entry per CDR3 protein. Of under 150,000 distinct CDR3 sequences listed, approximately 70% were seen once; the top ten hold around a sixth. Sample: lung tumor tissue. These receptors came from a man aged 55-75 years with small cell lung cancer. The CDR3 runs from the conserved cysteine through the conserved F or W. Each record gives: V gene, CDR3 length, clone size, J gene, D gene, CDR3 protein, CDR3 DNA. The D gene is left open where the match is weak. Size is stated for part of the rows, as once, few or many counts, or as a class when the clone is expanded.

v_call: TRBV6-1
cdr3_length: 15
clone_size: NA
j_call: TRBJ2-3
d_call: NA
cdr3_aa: CASSEWLGGTDTQYF
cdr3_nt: TGTGCCAGCAGTGAATGGCTAGGAGGCACAGATACGCAGTATTTT

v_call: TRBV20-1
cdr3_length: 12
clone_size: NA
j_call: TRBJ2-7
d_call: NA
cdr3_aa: CGARGESYEQYF
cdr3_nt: TGCGGTGCTAGGGGAGAGAGCTACGAGCAGTACTTC

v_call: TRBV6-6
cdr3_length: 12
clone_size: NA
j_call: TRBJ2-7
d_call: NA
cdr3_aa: CVSSPTRDEQYF
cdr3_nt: TGTGTCAGCAGCCCTACAAGGGACGAGCAGTATTTC

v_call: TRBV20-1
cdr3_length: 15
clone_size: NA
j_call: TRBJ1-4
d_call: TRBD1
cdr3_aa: CNTRDAGQSHEKLFF
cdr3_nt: TGCAATACTAGAGATGCGGGACAGTCCCATGAAAAACTGTTTTTT

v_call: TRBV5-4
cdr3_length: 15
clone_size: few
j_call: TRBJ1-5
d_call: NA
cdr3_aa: CASSLDPTGNQPQHF
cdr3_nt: TGTGCCAGCAGCTTGGATCCTACCGGCAATCAGCCCCAGCATTTT

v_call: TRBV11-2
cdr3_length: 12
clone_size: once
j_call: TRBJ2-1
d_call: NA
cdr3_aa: CASYRRRNEQFF
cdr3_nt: TGTGCCAGCTACCGTAGGCGGAATGAGCAGTTCTTC

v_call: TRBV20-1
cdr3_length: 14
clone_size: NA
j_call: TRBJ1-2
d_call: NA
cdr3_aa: CCADSGDRLEGYTF
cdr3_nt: TGCTGTGCAGACTCGGGAGACCGTTTGGAAGGCTACACCTTC

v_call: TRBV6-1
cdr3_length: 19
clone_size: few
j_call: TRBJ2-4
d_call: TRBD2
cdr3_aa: CASSSPTSGVDLAKNIQYF
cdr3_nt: TGTGCCAGCAGTTCCCCAACTAGCGGAGTGGATCTAGCCAAAAACATTCAGTACTTC

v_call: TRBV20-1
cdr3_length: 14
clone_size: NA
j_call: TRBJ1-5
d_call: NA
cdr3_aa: CRARGGGGNQPQHF
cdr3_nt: TGCAGAGCTAGAGGAGGGGGAGGCAATCAGCCCCAACATTTT

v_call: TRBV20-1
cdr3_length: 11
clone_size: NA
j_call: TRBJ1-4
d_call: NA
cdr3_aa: CIGRKNEKLFF
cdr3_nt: TGCATTGGGAGGAAAAATGAAAAACTGTTTTTT

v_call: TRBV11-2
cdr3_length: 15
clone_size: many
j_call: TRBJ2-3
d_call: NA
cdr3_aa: CASSILRGAGDTQYF
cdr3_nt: TGTGCCAGCAGCATCTTGCGTGGAGCGGGAGATACGCAGTATTTT

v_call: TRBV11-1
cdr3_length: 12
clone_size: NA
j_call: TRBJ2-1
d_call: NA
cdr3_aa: CANSSEDLEHLF
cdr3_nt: TGTGCCAACAGCTCGGAAGATCTTGAGCATCTCTTC

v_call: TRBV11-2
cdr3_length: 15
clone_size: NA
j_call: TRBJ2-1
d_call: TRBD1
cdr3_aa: CASSATGGKYNEQFF
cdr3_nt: TGTGCCAGCAGTGCCACAGGGGGTAAGTACAACGAGCAGTTCTTC

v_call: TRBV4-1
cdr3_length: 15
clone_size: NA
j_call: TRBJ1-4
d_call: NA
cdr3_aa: CASTGPVRNREKLFF
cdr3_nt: TGCGCCAGCACGGGACCGGTTAGAAATAGGGAAAAATTGTTTTTT

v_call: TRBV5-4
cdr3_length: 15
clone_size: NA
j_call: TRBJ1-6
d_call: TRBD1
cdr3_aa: CASSLGQGLNSPLHF
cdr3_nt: TGTGCCAGCAGCTTGGGACAGGGTCTGAATTCACCCCTCCACTTT

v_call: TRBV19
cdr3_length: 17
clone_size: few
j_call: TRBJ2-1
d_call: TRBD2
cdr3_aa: CASSIGNSGSSYNEQFF
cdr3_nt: TGTGCCAGTAGTATAGGGAATAGCGGGAGCTCCTACAATGAGCAGTTCTTC

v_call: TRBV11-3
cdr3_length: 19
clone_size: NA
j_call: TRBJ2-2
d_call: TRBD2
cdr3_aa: CASSPGTSGLGDNIGELFF
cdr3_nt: TGTGCCAGTAGCCCTGGGACTAGCGGCTTGGGGGACAACATCGGGGAGCTGTTTTTT

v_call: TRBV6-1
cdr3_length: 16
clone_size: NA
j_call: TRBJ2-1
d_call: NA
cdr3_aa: CASTEELGHSYNEQFF
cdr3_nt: TGTGCCAGCACTGAAGAGTTGGGTCACTCCTACAATGAGCAGTTCTTC

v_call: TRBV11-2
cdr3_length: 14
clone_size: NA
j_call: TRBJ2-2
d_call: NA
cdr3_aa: CASSLGQNTGELLF
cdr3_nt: TGTGCCAGTAGCCTCGGACAGAACACCGGGGAGCTGCTGTTT

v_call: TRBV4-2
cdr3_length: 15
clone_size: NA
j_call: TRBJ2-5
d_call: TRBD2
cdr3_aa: CASSTKGGPMETQYF
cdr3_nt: TGTGCCAGCAGCACGAAGGGAGGGCCAATGGAGACCCAGTACTTC

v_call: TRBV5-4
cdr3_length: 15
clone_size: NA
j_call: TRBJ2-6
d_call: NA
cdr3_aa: CVSSLPGSGPNVLTF
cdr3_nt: TGTGTCAGCAGCTTGCCAGGGTCCGGGCCCAACGTCCTGACTTTC

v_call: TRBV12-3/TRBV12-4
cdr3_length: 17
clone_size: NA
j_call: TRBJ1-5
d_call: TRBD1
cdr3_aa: CDSSKDRGHGSNQPQHF
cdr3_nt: TGTGACAGCAGTAAGGACAGGGGGCATGGGAGCAATCAGCCCCAGCATTTT

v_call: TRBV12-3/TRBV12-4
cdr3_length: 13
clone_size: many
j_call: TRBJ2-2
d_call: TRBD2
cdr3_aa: CASSPGGVGELFF
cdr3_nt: TGTGCCAGCAGCCCCGGGGGGGTCGGGGAGCTGTTTTTT

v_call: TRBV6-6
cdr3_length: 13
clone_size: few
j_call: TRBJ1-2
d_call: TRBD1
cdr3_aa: CASSPGTGYGYTF
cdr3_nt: TGTGCCAGCAGTCCCGGGACAGGGTATGGCTACACCTTC

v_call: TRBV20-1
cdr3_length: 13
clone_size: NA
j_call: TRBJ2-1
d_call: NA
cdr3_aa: CSAADASYIEQFF
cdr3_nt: TGCAGTGCTGCGGACGCTTCCTACATTGAGCAGTTCTTC

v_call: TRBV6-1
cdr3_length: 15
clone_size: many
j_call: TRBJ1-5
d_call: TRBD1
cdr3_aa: CACLGDEGGRQPQHF
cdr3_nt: TGTGCCTGCTTGGGAGACGAAGGGGGCAGGCAGCCCCAGCATTTT

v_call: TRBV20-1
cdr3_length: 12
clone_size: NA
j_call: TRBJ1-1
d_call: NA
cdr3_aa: CSTLRGGDEAFF
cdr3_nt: TGCAGTACTCTCCGTGGGGGAGATGAAGCTTTCTTT

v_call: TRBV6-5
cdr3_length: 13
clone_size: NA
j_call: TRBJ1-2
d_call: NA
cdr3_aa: CGSRPGIMYGYTF
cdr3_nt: TGTGGCAGCAGACCCGGGATAATGTATGGCTACACCTTC

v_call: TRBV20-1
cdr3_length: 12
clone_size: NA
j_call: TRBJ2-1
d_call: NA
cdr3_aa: CNARDTLAAQFF
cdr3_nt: TGCAATGCTAGAGATACACTAGCCGCGCAGTTCTTC

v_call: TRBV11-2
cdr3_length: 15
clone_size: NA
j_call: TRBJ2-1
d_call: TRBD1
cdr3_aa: CASSLTGDTYHEQFF
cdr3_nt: TGTGCCAGCAGCTTAACAGGGGACACCTACCATGAGCAGTTCTTC

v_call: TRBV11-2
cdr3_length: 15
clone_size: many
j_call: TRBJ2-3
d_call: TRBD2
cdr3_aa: CASSPGGGGFDTQYF
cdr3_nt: TGTGCCAGCAGCCCGGGGGGAGGTGGTTTTGATACGCAGTATTTT

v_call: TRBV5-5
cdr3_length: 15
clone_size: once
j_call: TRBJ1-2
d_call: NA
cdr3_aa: CASSSLGPLRDSYTF
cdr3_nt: TGTGCCAGCAGCTCCCTCGGACCTCTAAGGGATAGCTACACCTTC

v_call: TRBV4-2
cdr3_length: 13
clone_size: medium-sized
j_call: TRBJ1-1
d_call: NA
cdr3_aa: CASSQVGTGEAFF
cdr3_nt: TGTGCCAGCAGCCAAGTCGGGACGGGTGAAGCTTTCTTT

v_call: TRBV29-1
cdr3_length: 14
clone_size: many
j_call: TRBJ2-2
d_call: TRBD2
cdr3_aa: CSVRLAGFDGELFF
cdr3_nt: TGCAGCGTCCGACTAGCGGGGTTTGACGGGGAGCTGTTTTTT

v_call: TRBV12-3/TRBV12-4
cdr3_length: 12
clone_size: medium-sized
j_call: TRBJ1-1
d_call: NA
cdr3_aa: CASSLGAGAAFF
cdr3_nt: TGTGCCAGCAGTTTAGGGGCAGGGGCAGCTTTCTTT

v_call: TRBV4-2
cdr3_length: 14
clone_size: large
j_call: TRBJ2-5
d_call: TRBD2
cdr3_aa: CASSQAGGQETQYF
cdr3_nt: TGTGCCAGCAGCCAAGCGGGGGGGCAAGAGACCCAGTACTTC

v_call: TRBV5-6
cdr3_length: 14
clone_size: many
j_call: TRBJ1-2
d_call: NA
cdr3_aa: CASSFRWGYYGYTF
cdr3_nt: TGTGCCAGCAGCTTTCGATGGGGATACTATGGCTACACCTTC

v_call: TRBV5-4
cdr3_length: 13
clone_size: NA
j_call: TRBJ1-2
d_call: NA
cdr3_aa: CASMSTGAPEHTF
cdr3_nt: TGTGCCAGCATGTCTACAGGAGCTCCGGAACACACCTTC

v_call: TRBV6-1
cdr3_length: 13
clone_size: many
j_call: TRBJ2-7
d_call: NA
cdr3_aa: CASSENPRYEQYF
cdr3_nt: TGTGCCAGCAGTGAAAACCCCCGCTACGAGCAGTACTTC

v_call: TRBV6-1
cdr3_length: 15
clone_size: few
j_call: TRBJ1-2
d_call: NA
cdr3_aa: CASREPRGRSRGYTF
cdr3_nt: TGTGCCAGTCGAGAACCCCGGGGGAGGTCGCGGGGCTACACCTTC

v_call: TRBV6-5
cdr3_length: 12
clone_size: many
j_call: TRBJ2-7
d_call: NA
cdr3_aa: CASSRDFYEQYF
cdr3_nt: TGTGCCAGCAGTAGGGACTTCTACGAGCAGTACTTC

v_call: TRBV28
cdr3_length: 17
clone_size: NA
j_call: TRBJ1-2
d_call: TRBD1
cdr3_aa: CASSSYSLQGSYYGYSF
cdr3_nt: TGTGCCAGCAGTTCTTACTCCCTACAGGGGTCTTACTATGGTTACAGCTTC

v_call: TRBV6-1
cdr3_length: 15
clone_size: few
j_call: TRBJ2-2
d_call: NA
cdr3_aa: CASGQPATNTGELFF
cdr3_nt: TGTGCCAGCGGACAGCCGGCGACGAACACCGGGGAGCTGTTTTTT

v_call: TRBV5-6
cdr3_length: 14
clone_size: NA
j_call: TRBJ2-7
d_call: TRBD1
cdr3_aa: CTSSLGTGGNEQYF
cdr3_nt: TGTACCAGCAGCTTAGGGACAGGGGGCAACGAGCAGTACTTC

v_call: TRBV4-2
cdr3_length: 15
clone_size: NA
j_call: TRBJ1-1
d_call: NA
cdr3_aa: CASSQLTGANSEAFF
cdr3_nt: TGTGCCAGCAGCCAATTGACCGGGGCAAACAGTGAAGCTTTCTTT

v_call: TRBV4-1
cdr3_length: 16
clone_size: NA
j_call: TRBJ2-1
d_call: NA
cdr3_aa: CSSSQVQQSSYNEQFF
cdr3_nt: TGCTCCAGCAGCCAAGTTCAACAGAGCTCCTACAATGAGCAGTTCTTC

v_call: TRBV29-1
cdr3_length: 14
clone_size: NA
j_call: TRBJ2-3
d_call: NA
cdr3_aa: CSADLERGAETQYF
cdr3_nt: TGCAGCGCTGACTTGGAGAGGGGTGCAGAAACGCAGTATTTT

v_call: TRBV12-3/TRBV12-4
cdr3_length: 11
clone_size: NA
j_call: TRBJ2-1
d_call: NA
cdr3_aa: CASTFANEQFF
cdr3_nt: TGTGCCAGCACCTTTGCCAATGAGCAGTTCTTC

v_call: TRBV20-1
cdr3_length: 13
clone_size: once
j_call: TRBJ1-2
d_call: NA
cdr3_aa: CSVGEGGNYGYTF
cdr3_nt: TGCAGTGTCGGCGAAGGGGGGAACTATGGCTACACCTTC

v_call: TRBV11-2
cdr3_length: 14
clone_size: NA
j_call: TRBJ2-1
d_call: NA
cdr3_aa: CASQKRQGNNEQFF
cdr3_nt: TGCGCCAGCCAGAAGCGTCAGGGCAACAATGAGCAGTTCTTC

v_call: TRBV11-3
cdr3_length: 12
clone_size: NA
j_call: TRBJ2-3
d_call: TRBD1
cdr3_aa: CVSSSIGTEQYF
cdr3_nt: TGTGTCAGCAGCTCCATCGGGACAGAGCAGTATTTT

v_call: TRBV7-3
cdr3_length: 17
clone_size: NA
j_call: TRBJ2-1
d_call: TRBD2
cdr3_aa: CASSLIAGGLSGNEQFF
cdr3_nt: TGTGCTAGCAGCTTAATAGCGGGAGGGCTTTCCGGGAATGAGCAGTTCTTC

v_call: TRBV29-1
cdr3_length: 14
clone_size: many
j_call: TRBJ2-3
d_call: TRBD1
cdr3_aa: CSVVQGVFTDTQYF
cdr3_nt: TGCAGCGTCGTTCAGGGGGTTTTTACAGATACGCAGTATTTT

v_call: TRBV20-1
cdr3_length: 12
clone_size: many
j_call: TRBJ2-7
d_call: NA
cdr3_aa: CSASGLHYEQYF
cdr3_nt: TGCAGTGCCTCGGGACTCCACTACGAGCAGTACTTC

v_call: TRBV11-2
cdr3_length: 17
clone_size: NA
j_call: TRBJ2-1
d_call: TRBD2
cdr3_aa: CASSRGLAGEGWCGQFF
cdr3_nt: TGTGCCAGCAGCAGGGGACTAGCGGGAGAAGGTTGGTGCGGGCAGTTCTTC

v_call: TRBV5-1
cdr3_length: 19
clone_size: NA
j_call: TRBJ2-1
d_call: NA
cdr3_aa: CASSLDTLGHSYSYNEQFF
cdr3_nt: TGCGCCAGCAGCTTGGACACTCTGGGACATTCATACTCCTACAATGAGCAGTTCTTC

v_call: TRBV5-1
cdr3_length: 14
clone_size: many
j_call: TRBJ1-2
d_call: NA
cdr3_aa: CASKDLDLNYGYTF
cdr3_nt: TGCGCCAGCAAGGACCTAGATCTTAACTATGGCTACACCTTC

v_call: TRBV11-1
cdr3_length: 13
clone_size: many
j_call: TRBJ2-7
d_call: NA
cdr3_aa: CASSLGTSYEQYF
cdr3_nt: TGTGCCAGCAGCTTAGGGACCTCCTACGAGCAGTACTTC

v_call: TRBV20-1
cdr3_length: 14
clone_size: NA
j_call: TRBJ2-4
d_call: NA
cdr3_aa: CSAPLARGGNIQYF
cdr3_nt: TGCAGTGCTCCCTTAGCGAGAGGCGGGAACATTCAGTACTTC

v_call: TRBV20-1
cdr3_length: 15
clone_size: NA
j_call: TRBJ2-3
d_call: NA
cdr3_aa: CSARDSLGAAGTQYF
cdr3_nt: TGCAGTGCTAGAGATTCCCTGGGGGCCGCCGGGACGCAGTATTTT